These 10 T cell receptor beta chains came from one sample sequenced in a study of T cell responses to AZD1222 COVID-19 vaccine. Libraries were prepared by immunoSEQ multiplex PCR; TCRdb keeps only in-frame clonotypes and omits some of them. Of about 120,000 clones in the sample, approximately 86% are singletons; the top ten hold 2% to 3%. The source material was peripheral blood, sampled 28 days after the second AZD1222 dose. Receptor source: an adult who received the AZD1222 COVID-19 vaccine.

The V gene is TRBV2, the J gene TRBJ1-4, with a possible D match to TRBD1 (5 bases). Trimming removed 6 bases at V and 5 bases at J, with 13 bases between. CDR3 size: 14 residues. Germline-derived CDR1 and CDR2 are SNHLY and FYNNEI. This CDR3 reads CASRQGPSNEKLFF. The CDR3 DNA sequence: TGTGCCAGCAGGCAGGGCCCCTCAAATGAAAAACTGTTTTTT.

Here the CDR3 reads CSVASTSYEQYF. In DNA, the CDR3 is TGCAGCGTTGCAAGTACCTCCTACGAGCAGTACTTC. The genes are TRBV29-1 and TRBJ2-7; D gene ambiguous. Trimming left V 4 bases short and J 0 bases short, with 7 bases between. The CDR3 is made up of 12 amino acids. CDR1 is SQVTM, CDR2 ANQGSEA, per germline.

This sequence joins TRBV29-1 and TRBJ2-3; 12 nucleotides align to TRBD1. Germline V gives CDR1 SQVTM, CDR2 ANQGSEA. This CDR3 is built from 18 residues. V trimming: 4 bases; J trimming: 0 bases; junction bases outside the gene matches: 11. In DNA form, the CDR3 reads TGCAGCGTTGGGCCGGGACAGGGGGCAAGTAGGAGCACAGATACGCAGTATTTT. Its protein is CSVGPGQGASRSTDTQYF.

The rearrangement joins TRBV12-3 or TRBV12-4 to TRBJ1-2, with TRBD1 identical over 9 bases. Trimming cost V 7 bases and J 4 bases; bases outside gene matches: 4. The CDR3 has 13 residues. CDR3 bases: TGTGCCAGCACTCTACAGGGGGCCTATGGCTACACCTTC. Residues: CASTLQGAYGYTF.

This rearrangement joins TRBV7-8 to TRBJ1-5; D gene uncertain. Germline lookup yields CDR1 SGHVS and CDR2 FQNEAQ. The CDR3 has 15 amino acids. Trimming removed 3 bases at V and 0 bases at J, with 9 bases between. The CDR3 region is CASSFGRFSNQPQHF. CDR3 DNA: TGTGCCAGCAGCTTTGGGAGATTTAGCAATCAGCCCCAGCATTTT.

CDR3 in amino acids: CAWSLGQGANTEAFF. The CDR3 coding sequence is TGTGCCTGGAGCCTCGGACAGGGGGCGAACACTGAAGCTTTCTTT. The chain uses TRBV30 and TRBJ1-1; TRBD1 agrees at 11 bases. This CDR3 is 15 amino acids long. Germline CDR1 and CDR2: GTSNPN and SVGIG (reference sequence). Unmatched junction bases numbered 4, after V lost 3 bases and J lost 1 base.

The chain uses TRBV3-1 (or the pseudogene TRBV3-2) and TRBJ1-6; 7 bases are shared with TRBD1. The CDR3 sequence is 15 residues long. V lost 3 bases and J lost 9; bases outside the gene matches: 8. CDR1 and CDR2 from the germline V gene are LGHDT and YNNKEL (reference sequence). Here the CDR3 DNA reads TGTGCCAGCAGCCATTTCCGGGACAGAGGTTCACCCCTCCACTTT. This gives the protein CASSHFRDRGSPLHF.

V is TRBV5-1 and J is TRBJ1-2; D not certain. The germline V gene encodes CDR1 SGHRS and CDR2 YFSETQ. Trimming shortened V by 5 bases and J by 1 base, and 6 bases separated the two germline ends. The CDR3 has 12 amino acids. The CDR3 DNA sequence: TGCGCCAGCAGAGCCGGTAACTATGGCTACACCTTC. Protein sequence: CASRAGNYGYTF.

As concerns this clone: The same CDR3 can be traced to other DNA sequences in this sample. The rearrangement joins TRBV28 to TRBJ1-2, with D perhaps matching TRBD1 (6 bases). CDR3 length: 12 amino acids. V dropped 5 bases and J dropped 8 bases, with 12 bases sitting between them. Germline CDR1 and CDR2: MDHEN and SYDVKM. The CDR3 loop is CASSPGTYGYTF. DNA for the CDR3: TGTGCCAGCAGTCCCGGGACATACGGCTACACCTTC.

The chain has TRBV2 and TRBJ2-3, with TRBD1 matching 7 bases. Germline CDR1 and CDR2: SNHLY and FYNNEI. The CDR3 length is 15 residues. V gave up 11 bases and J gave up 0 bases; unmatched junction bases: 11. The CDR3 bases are TGTGCCTCAAAGAAGGACAGGCTGAGCACAGATACGCAGTATTTT. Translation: CASKKDRLSTDTQYF.